This T cell receptor beta chain originates from a study of shared clonotypes between healthy human individuals. Study at large: Three plates each covered CD4 naive and memory; CD8 naive two, CD8 memory one. Findings and limits, study-wide: The sharing of approximately 5.1% of naive CD4 clonotypes was seen across several donors.

CDR1 is SGDLS and CDR2 is YYNGEE in the germline V gene. J gave up 9 bases and V 3 bases, and 3 bases lay outside the gene matches. The CDR3 consists of 12 residues. Libraries were prepared by immunoSEQ multiplex PCR; TCRdb keeps only in-frame clonotypes and omits some of them. The data show 550,000 to 650,000 clones, roughly 96% seen once. Note on this clone: What it binds is not known.

CD45RO-negative cells were positively selected for CCR7, leaving out terminally differentiated effector memory CD45RA+ cells. This TCR was sampled from a woman aged 30 to 39 in good health. V and J are TRBV9 and TRBJ2-1; TRBD1 aligns across 7 bases. Sequenced sample: naive CD8+ T cells sorted from blood. CDR3 sequence reads: CASSAQGSEQFF. The CDR3 coding sequence is TGTGCCAGCAGCGCACAGGGGAGTGAGCAGTTCTTC.